The T cell receptor beta chain under discussion was sequenced for a study of shared clonotypes between healthy human individuals. Trimming cost V 5 bases and J 2 bases; bases outside gene matches: 7. CDR1 is LNHDA and CDR2 is SQIVND in the germline V gene (reference sequence). CDR3 size: 15 residues. Samples underwent the assay at deep level. Sequencing was performed with immunoSEQ multiplex PCR; in TCRdb, only in-frame clones are kept and a portion is missing. The sample consists of about 2.4 million clones, under 95% of them appearing once. To note about this clone: Antigen unknown.

The study, taken as a whole, reports: Relative to clonotypes present in all four donors, those not shared had lower generation probabilities. Generally, naive subsets (rather than memory subsets) showed larger estimated richness.

The clonotype was recovered from a man aged 18 to 35 in good health. Some clones in this sample may be carry-over from other donors' samples. The V call is TRBV19, the J call TRBJ1-1; 8 positions match TRBD1. The sequenced sample was naive CD4+ T cells from PBMCs. Subset specified: CD45RA+ positively selected. CDR3 DNA sequence: TGTGCCAGTAGTCCCCAGGGGGCGGGAAACACTGAAGCTTTCTTT. Amino acid sequence: CASSPQGAGNTEAFF. Complete variable domain (other parts from reference TRBV19 and TRBJ1-1): DGGITQSPKYLFRKEGQNVTLSCEQNLNHDAMYWYRQDPGQGLRLIYYSQIVNDFQKGDIAEGYSVSREKKESFPLTVTSAQKNPTAFYLCASSPQGAGNTEAFFGQGTRLTVV.